These T cell receptor beta chains were read from a single sample in a study of T cells in localized non-small cell lung cancer. Sequencing was performed with immunoSEQ multiplex PCR; in TCRdb, only in-frame clones are kept and a portion is missing. The table includes about 52,000 clones, more than 75% detected once. The sequencing used PBMCs, collected before any cancer treatment. The origin of the receptors is a female donor with stage II lung adenocarcinoma. Each CDR3 is given without its conserved first and last residue. The order of the fields is J gene, clone size, CDR3 length, V gene, CDR3 protein. The listing skips clone size in some rows; elsewhere it reads once, few, many or a size class.

j_call: TRBJ2-2
clone_size: .
cdr3_length: 13
v_call: TRBV10-3
cdr3_aa: AINAGTSNTGELF

j_call: TRBJ1-1
clone_size: .
cdr3_length: 12
v_call: TRBV6-5
cdr3_aa: ASSYGQGSTEAF

j_call: TRBJ2-1
clone_size: .
cdr3_length: 15
v_call: TRBV30
cdr3_aa: ACSGLAGGLLWGEQF

j_call: TRBJ1-6
clone_size: few
cdr3_length: 14
v_call: TRBV6-6
cdr3_aa: ASSYSGQGGNSPLH

j_call: TRBJ1-2
clone_size: .
cdr3_length: 12
v_call: TRBV6-6
cdr3_aa: ASSLQGQGYGYT

j_call: TRBJ1-1
clone_size: .
cdr3_length: 11
v_call: TRBV11-3
cdr3_aa: ASSRDRNTEAF

j_call: TRBJ1-1
clone_size: .
cdr3_length: 11
v_call: TRBV5-4
cdr3_aa: ASSETVNTEAF

j_call: TRBJ2-7
clone_size: .
cdr3_length: 12
v_call: TRBV11-2
cdr3_aa: ASSQSGASYEQY

j_call: TRBJ2-7
clone_size: once
cdr3_length: 10
v_call: TRBV5-1
cdr3_aa: ASSFGDYEQY

j_call: TRBJ1-1
clone_size: once
cdr3_length: 13
v_call: TRBV7-6
cdr3_aa: ASSLGRDMNTEAF

j_call: TRBJ2-1
clone_size: .
cdr3_length: 13
v_call: TRBV11-3
cdr3_aa: ASSLELRTYNEQF

j_call: TRBJ2-5
clone_size: .
cdr3_length: 11
v_call: TRBV30
cdr3_aa: AWGLAGEETQY

j_call: TRBJ1-5
clone_size: .
cdr3_length: 11
v_call: TRBV5-1
cdr3_aa: ASSFLSNQPQH

j_call: TRBJ1-5
clone_size: .
cdr3_length: 12
v_call: TRBV2
cdr3_aa: ASSKADSNQPQH

j_call: TRBJ1-2
clone_size: .
cdr3_length: 12
v_call: TRBV7-8
cdr3_aa: ASSSGGSGYGYT

j_call: TRBJ2-1
clone_size: .
cdr3_length: 12
v_call: TRBV11-2
cdr3_aa: ASSFARDYNEQF

j_call: TRBJ2-7
clone_size: .
cdr3_length: 12
v_call: TRBV9
cdr3_aa: ASSVEDRGYEQY

j_call: TRBJ1-3
clone_size: .
cdr3_length: 13
v_call: TRBV10-2
cdr3_aa: ASSDVGSSGNTIY

j_call: TRBJ2-5
clone_size: .
cdr3_length: 11
v_call: TRBV29-1
cdr3_aa: SVDFGATETQY

j_call: TRBJ1-2
clone_size: .
cdr3_length: 10
v_call: TRBV7-6
cdr3_aa: ASSRPQGGYT

j_call: TRBJ2-1
clone_size: .
cdr3_length: 15
v_call: TRBV9
cdr3_aa: ASSVRTSGGAGNEQF

j_call: TRBJ2-7
clone_size: .
cdr3_length: 14
v_call: TRBV9
cdr3_aa: ASSVGVGQGAYEQY